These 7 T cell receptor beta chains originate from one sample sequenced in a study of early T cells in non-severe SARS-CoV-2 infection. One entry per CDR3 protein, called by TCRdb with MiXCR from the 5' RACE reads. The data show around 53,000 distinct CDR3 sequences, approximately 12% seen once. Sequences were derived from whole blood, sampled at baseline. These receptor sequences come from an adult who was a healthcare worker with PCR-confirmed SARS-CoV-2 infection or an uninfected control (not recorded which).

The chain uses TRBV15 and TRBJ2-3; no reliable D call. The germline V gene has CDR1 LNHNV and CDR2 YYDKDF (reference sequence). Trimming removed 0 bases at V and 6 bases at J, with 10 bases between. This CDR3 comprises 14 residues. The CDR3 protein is CATSREPVSDTQYF. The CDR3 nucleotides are TGTGCCACCAGCAGAGAACCCGTGTCTGATACGCAGTATTTT.

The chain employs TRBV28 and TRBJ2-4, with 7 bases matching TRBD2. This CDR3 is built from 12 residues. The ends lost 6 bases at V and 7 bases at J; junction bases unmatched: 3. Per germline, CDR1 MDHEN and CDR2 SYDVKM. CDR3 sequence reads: CASRTGGNIQYF. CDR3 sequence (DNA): TGTGCCAGCAGGACCGGGGGGAACATTCAGTACTTC.

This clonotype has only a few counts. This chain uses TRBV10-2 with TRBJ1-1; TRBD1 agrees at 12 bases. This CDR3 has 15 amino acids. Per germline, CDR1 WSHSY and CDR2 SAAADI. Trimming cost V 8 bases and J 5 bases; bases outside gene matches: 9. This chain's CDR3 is CASWDRGRLDTEAFF. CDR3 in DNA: TGCGCCAGCTGGGACAGGGGGCGTCTGGATACTGAAGCTTTCTTT.

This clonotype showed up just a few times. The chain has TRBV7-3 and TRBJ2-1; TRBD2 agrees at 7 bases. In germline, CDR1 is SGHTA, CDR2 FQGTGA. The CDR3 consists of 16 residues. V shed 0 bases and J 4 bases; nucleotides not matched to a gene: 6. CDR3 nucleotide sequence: TGTGCCAGCAGCTTAACCGGACTAGTGAAGTACAATGAGCAGTTCTTC. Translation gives CASSLTGLVKYNEQFF.

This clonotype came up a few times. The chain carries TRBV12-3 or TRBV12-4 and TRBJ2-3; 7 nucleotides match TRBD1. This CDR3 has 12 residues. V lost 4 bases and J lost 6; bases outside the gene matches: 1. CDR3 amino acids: CASSSDRDTQYF. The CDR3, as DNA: TGTGCCAGCAGTTCGGACAGGGATACGCAGTATTTT.

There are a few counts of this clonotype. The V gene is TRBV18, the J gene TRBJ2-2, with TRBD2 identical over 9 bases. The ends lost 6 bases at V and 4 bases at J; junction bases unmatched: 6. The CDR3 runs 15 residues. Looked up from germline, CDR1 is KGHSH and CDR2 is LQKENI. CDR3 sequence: CASSSGTSSTGELFF. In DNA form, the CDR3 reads TGTGCCAGCTCGTCCGGGACTAGCTCCACCGGGGAGCTGTTTTTT.

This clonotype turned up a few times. The CDR3 loop reads CSVELGGEETQYF. The CDR3 DNA reads TGCAGCGTTGAACTGGGGGGCGAGGAGACCCAGTACTTC. The V and J genes are TRBV29-1 and TRBJ2-5, with D tentatively TRBD1 or TRBD2 (6 bases each). V lost 2 bases and J lost 5, with 12 bases in between. There are 13 residues in the CDR3. Germline-derived CDR1 and CDR2 are SQVTM and ANQGSEA.